Listed here is a single T cell receptor (beta chain). Its antigen is unidentified. TCRdb's table, derived via immunoSEQ multiplex PCR, lists solely in-frame clones and lacks some. Among 97,000 or so clones, nearly 95% were seen once, and the ten largest hold roughly 3.1%. The source of the sample is a study of T cells in pancreatic ductal adenocarcinoma. Findings and caveats of the study: Unique clonotypes were around 7.6-fold more numerous in blood than in tumor. Mean clonality was about 0.12 in tumors and about 0.079 in blood, not significantly different. The resected cohort was biased toward the minority with early-stage disease. Comparisons of tumor and blood clonality may show falsely lower tumor diversity.

The selected patients with pancreatic ductal adenocarcinoma had surgery but no neoadjuvant therapy. This TCR came from a human donor with pancreatic ductal adenocarcinoma. The specimen was PBMCs.

DNA of the CDR3: TGTGCCAGCAGTTTTCAGGAGAACACTGAAGCTTTCTTT. As protein: CASSFQENTEAFF. The rearrangement uses TRBV6-6 and TRBJ1-1; D unresolved. Germline CDR1 MNHNY, CDR2 SVGAGI (reference sequence). V lost 4 bases and J 1 base, leaving 7 bases between the germline ends. This CDR3 has 13 amino acids.